This entry is about one T cell receptor (beta chain). This entry belongs to a study of blood T cell repertoires in COVID-19. About the research overall: Samples representing acute and convalescent COVID-19 were sourced from the United States, Italy and Spain. T cells, B-cell-depleted T cells, or PBMCs supplied cDNA or gDNA.

Original methodology: Amplification of reference gene primers provided the estimated nucleated cell counts. Some clones are missing from TCRdb's copy, which holds only in-frame ones; the method was immunoSEQ multiplex PCR. The V and J calls and the clone size are those of that table, but D and trimming were determined from the DNA. The sample carries some 320,000 clones, roughly 86% recorded once. Between the trimmed V and J ends, which lost 0 bases and 0 bases, there was a span of 8 bases. Germline V lookup: CDR1 MNHEY, CDR2 SVGAGI. The CDR3 has 16 amino acids. Sequenced sample: peripheral blood. The sequence came from a woman between 45 and 60 years old who had recovered from COVID-19. The chain couples TRBV6-5 to TRBJ1-4, with a possible D match to TRBD1 (6 bases). The CDR3 loop is CASSYSTGPTNEKLFF. CDR3 sequence (DNA): TGTGCCAGCAGTTACTCGACAGGACCAACTAATGAAAAACTGTTTTTT.